What follows are 20 T cell receptor beta chains derived from one specimen sequenced in a study of metastatic and nonmetastatic thyroid tumors. Ahead of thyroid surgery, no patient had received treatment of any kind. TCRdb re-called the PCR reads with MiXCR. The table has roughly 12,000 clones, 25% to 30% seen once; the top ten hold 15% to 20%. The sample comprised tumor tissue. Receptors originate from a female donor with papillary thyroid cancer or a benign thyroid nodule (not recorded which). Some clones in this sample may be carry-over from other donors' samples.

The V and J genes are TRBV7-2 and TRBJ2-1; D is unresolved. The germline gives CDR1 SGHTA, CDR2 FQGNSA. Trimming took off 2 bases at V and 12 bases at J, with 11 bases between the two ends. This CDR3 has 12 residues. CDR3 sequence reads: CASSLFAGSQFF. The CDR3 nucleotides are TGTGCCAGCAGCTTATTCGCCGGTTCGCAGTTCTTC.

In its sample, this clone was seen many times. The chain employs TRBV7-2 and TRBJ2-5; D possibly corresponds to TRBD1 (5 bases). Trimming pared 0 bases from V and 5 bases from J, leaving 16 bases between. The CDR3 extends over 16 amino acids. Germline CDR1 and CDR2: SGHTA and FQGNSA. The CDR3 loop reads CASSLAGKRGAETQYF. The CDR3 DNA reads TGTGCCAGCAGCTTAGCGGGGAAAAGGGGCGCGGAGACCCAGTACTTC. Filled out from reference TRBV7-2 and TRBJ2-5, the complete variable domain reads GAGVSQSPSNKVTEKGKDVELRCDPISGHTALYWYRQSLGQGLEFLIYFQGNSAPDKSGLPSDRFSAERTGGSVSTLTIQRTQQEDSAVYLCASSLAGKRGAETQYFGPGTRLLVL.

This clone showed up many times. The rearrangement links TRBV5-4 to TRBJ2-2; D is possibly TRBD1 or TRBD2 (5 bases each). Germline loops: CDR1 SGHNT, CDR2 YYREEE (reference sequence). Trimming removed 3 bases at V and 10 bases at J, with 16 bases between. The CDR3 is made up of 14 amino acids. CDR3: CASSSRDGRQELFF. CDR3 coding DNA: TGTGCCAGCAGCTCCCGGGACGGGCGGCAGGAGCTGTTTTTT.

This clone was counted a few times. The chain has TRBV6-2 or TRBV6-3 and TRBJ2-7, with 14 bases aligning to TRBD2. The CDR3 sequence is 15 residues long. Germline V gives CDR1 MNHEY, CDR2 SVGEGT. J gave up 5 bases and V 2 bases, and 2 bases lay outside the gene matches. In DNA form, the CDR3 reads TGTGCCAGCAGTTACGGGACTAGCGGGAGCGACGAGCAGTACTTC. Amino acid sequence: CASSYGTSGSDEQYF.

In this sample, this clone turned up once. The V gene is TRBV20-1, the J gene TRBJ2-6; D remains ambiguous. Deletions cut 3 bases from V and 0 bases from J, with 15 bases between. Germline CDR1 is DFQATT and CDR2 is SNEGSKA (reference sequence). This CDR3 comprises 17 residues. The CDR3 loop is CSASVVVLNSGANVLTF. The CDR3 DNA reads as TGCAGTGCTAGTGTAGTGGTACTAAACTCTGGGGCCAACGTCCTGACTTTC.

CDR3 bases: TGTGCCAGCTCACCACGCGGGGCTCGGGAGCAGTTCTTC. It encodes CASSPRGAREQFF. V and J are TRBV18 and TRBJ2-1, with a possible D match to TRBD2 (6 bases). Germline V gives CDR1 KGHSH, CDR2 LQKENI. V lost 1 base and J lost 10, with 11 bases in between. This CDR3 spans 13 amino acids.

The rearrangement uses TRBV30 and TRBJ2-1, with 8 bases that match TRBD1. The CDR3 is 14 residues long. J gave up 4 bases and V 2 bases, and 4 bases lay outside the gene matches. The germline CDR1 and CDR2 sequences are GTSNPN and SVGIG (reference sequence). The CDR3 nucleotides read TGTGCCTGGAGTCGGACAGGGAAGTACAATGAGCAGTTCTTC. It yields the protein CAWSRTGKYNEQFF.

This clone was picked up a small number of times. The chain links TRBV15 to TRBJ2-5; 7 positions agree with TRBD2. V was pared by 4 bases and J by 4 bases, with 3 bases of the junction left unmatched. Germline values: CDR1 LNHNV, CDR2 YYDKDF (reference sequence). The CDR3 is 13 residues long. The CDR3 nucleotides are TGTGCCACCAGCATAATAGCGGGAGAGACCCAGTACTTC. This gives the protein CATSIIAGETQYF.

The genes are TRBV6-2 or TRBV6-3 and TRBJ1-6; TRBD1 is a possible D gene (6 bases). V lost 6 bases to trimming and J lost 6 bases, with 18 bases between them. CDR1 and CDR2 (germline): MNHEY, SVGEGT. This CDR3 has 16 residues. This CDR3 reads CASRFLPLGGNSPLHF. The CDR3 nucleotides read TGTGCCAGCAGATTTCTCCCTTTAGGGGGTAATTCACCCCTCCACTTT.

The table lists this clone with many counts. A read error is possible here, since a much larger clone lies one base away. This same CDR3 is encoded by further DNA sequences in the sample. The chain links TRBV20-1 to TRBJ2-7, with D possibly being TRBD2 (6 bases). The ends were cut back, 0 bases at V and 12 bases at J, with 18 bases in the middle. The germline V gene encodes CDR1 DFQATT and CDR2 SNEGSKA (reference sequence). There are 13 residues in the CDR3. The CDR3 protein is CSARDAGGIRPYF. As DNA, the CDR3 is TGCAGTGCTAGAGATGCTGGGGGGATTAGGCCGTACTTC.

This clone was found many times. The chain couples TRBV28 to TRBJ2-1, with D perhaps TRBD1 (6 bases). The CDR3 is 14 amino acids. The V gene lost 6 bases and the J gene lost 3 bases, with 12 bases spanning the gap. Germline-derived CDR1 and CDR2 are MDHEN and SYDVKM. CDR3 region: CASRQGAFYNEQFF. The CDR3 nucleotides are TGTGCCAGCAGACAGGGAGCTTTCTACAATGAGCAGTTCTTC.

V usage is TRBV12-3 or TRBV12-4 and J usage is TRBJ2-7; maybe TRBD1 (5 bases). V was pared by 5 bases and J by 4 bases, with 24 bases between. This CDR3 comprises 17 residues. The CDR3 DNA is TGTGCCAGCAGTAAACTTACAGGACCGATGGATCCATACGAGCAGTACTTC. It encodes CASSKLTGPMDPYEQYF.

The CDR3 DNA reads as TGTGCCAGCAGTGAAATTAGTGGAGACACCGGGGAGCTGTTTTTT. Translation: CASSEISGDTGELFF. V usage is TRBV6-1 and J usage is TRBJ2-2; D remains unclear. V lost 2 bases and J lost 3, with 10 bases in between. This CDR3 contains 15 residues. The germline V gene has CDR1 MNHNS and CDR2 SASEGT.

This clone was picked up a small number of times. A much larger clone differs by one base, so this may be a read error. The V call is TRBV15, the J call TRBJ2-5; D unclear. CDR1 and CDR2 from the germline V gene are LNHNV and YYDKDF (reference sequence). The CDR3 is 14 amino acids. The CDR3 nucleotides are TGTGCCACCAGCAGAGTTCGAGACGAAGAGGCCCAGTACTTC. Translated, it gives CATSRVRDEEAQYF.

The sample holds many counts of this clone. A single base separates this from a much larger clone, so it may be a read error. The CDR3 sequence: CASSEPGPDEQYF. In DNA form, the CDR3 reads TGTGCCAGCAGTGAACCAGGGCCCGACGAGCAGTACTTC. The rearrangement uses TRBV2 and TRBJ2-7, with a tentative D call TRBD1 (5 bases). The CDR3 totals 13 residues. Germline CDR1 SNHLY, CDR2 FYNNEI. The germline V and J ends were trimmed by 2 bases and 5 bases, with 10 bases remaining between them.

This clone was seen many times. The chain carries TRBV25-1 and TRBJ2-3, with no clear D. V was shortened by 10 bases and J by 2 bases, with 10 bases between the two germline ends. The CDR3 totals 12 residues. CDR1 is MGHDK and CDR2 is SYGVNS in the germline V gene. The CDR3 DNA reads as TGTGCCACCGCCTCCTTCACAGATACGCAGTATTTT. Its protein product is CATASFTDTQYF.

The genes are TRBV20-1 and TRBJ2-2; 7 bases line up with TRBD2. The CDR3 runs to 16 residues. Germline assignment: CDR1 DFQATT and CDR2 SNEGSKA (reference sequence). The J segment lost 6 bases and the V segment lost 5 bases, leaving 15 bases of the junction unmatched. CDR3 loop: CSAQTPFGLVAGELFF. CDR3 coding DNA: TGCAGTGCTCAGACACCGTTCGGACTAGTGGCCGGGGAGCTGTTTTTT.

This clone showed up many times. The chain recombines TRBV7-9 with TRBJ2-3; D is uncertain. V lost 4 bases and J lost 6, with 8 bases in between. Germline assignment: CDR1 SEHNR and CDR2 FQNEAQ (reference sequence). This CDR3 has 12 amino acids. The CDR3 DNA reads as TGTGCCAGCAGCTCCACAATGGATACGCAGTATTTT. Translation: CASSSTMDTQYF.

This clone was seen only a few times. This chain joins TRBV28 and TRBJ1-2; 7 bases align to TRBD1. The CDR3 runs 16 residues. CDR1 MDHEN and CDR2 SYDVKM come from the germline V gene. The junction had 13 bases not matched to a gene; V was cut back by 5 bases and J by 4 bases. The CDR3 DNA follows: TGTGCCAGCAGTGCTATGGGACAGCCCAATTTCTATGGCTACACCTTC. This codes for CASSAMGQPNFYGYTF.

This clone was recorded a few times. The chain joins TRBV14 to TRBJ2-7; D is unclear. Germline assignment: CDR1 SGHDN and CDR2 FVKESK. The CDR3 spans 12 residues. V lost 2 bases and J 2 bases, leaving 4 bases between the germline ends. CDR3 protein: CASSQHTYEQYF. CDR3 DNA: TGTGCCAGCAGCCAACACACCTACGAGCAGTACTTC.